Listed here are 31 T cell receptor beta chains from one sample, sequenced in a study of blood T cell repertoires in COVID-19. Data came from immunoSEQ multiplex PCR; TCRdb stores just in-frame clones and leaves some out. The data hold over 200,000 clones, with 80% to 95% observed a single time. Material for sequencing was peripheral blood. The receptors derive from a man between 60 and 70 years old with COVID-19, enrolled during active disease.

The chain joins TRBV30 to TRBJ1-2, with 8 bases fitting TRBD1. Germline V gene lookup returns CDR1 GTSNPN and CDR2 SVGIG (reference sequence). The V segment lost 2 bases and the J segment 8 bases; nucleotides outside the gene matches: 19. This CDR3 is built from 17 residues. The DNA of the CDR3 is TGTGCCTGGAGTCGTTCGAAGACAGGGGTTGGGGTGTCCGGCTACACCTTC. It specifies CAWSRSKTGVGVSGYTF.

With respect to this clone: This sample also contains other DNA sequences that code for the same CDR3. The chain employs TRBV12-3 or TRBV12-4 and TRBJ1-5; no firm D call. The ends were cut back, 6 bases at V and 4 bases at J, with 7 bases in the middle. The CDR3 runs to 12 residues. CDR3 nucleotides: TGTGCCAGCAGCAGGTCAAATCAGCCCCAGCATTTT. Translation gives CASSRSNQPQHF.

The chain couples TRBV18 to TRBJ2-2; tentatively, D is TRBD1 (5 bases). V was shortened by 1 base and J by 0 bases, with 15 bases between the two germline ends. Germline V gene data show CDR1 as KGHSH and CDR2 as LQKENI. The CDR3 loop spans 18 amino acids. The DNA for the CDR3 is TGTGCCAGCTCACCACGGGCCCCAGGGCCTGCGAACACCGGGGAGCTGTTTTTT. Translating it yields CASSPRAPGPANTGELFF.

The J gene is TRBJ1-1, the V gene TRBV10-2, with 7 bases lining up with TRBD1. V lost 7 bases to trimming and J lost 1 base; unmatched junction nucleotides: 6. There are 14 residues in the CDR3. CDR1 is WSHSY, CDR2 SAAADI, per germline. The CDR3 sequence: CASTEGQWNTEAFF. The CDR3 DNA sequence: TGCGCCAGCACGGAGGGACAGTGGAACACTGAAGCTTTCTTT.

This chain links TRBV7-3 with TRBJ2-1; D possibly corresponds to TRBD2 (7 bases). Trimming shortened V by 5 bases and J by 8 bases, and 16 bases separated the two germline ends. Germline-derived CDR1 and CDR2 are SGHTA and FQGTGA. This CDR3 comprises 14 residues. DNA of the CDR3: TGTGCCAGCAGCCCATCGGGGGGCGGGGATGAGCAGTTCTTC. Its translation is CASSPSGGGDEQFF. Variable domain in full (rest from reference TRBV7-3 and TRBJ2-1): GAGVSQTPSNKVTEKGKYVELRCDPISGHTALYWYRQSLGQGPEFLIYFQGTGAADDSGLPNDRFFAVRPEGSVSTLKIQRTERGDSAVYLCASSPSGGGDEQFFGPGTRLTVL.

The chain joins TRBV3-1 (or the pseudogene TRBV3-2) to TRBJ2-7; 7 positions match TRBD2. The ends lost 4 bases at V and 2 bases at J; junction bases unmatched: 8. The germline gives CDR1 LGHDT, CDR2 YNNKEL (reference sequence). The CDR3 spans 15 residues. In DNA form, the CDR3 reads TGTGCCAGCAGCCCCAGAGCGGGAAACACCTACGAGCAGTACTTC. As protein: CASSPRAGNTYEQYF.

The chain joins TRBV7-9 to TRBJ2-7; TRBD1 matches 8 bases. The germline gives CDR1 SEHNR, CDR2 FQNEAQ (reference sequence). The CDR3 is made up of 14 amino acids. With 4 bases clipped from V and 0 bases from J, the junction kept 2 bases outside the gene matches. CDR3 bases: TGTGCCAGCAGCTACAGGGGGAGCTCCTACGAGCAGTACTTC. Encoded protein: CASSYRGSSYEQYF.

The chain uses TRBV7-8 and TRBJ2-3; 7 bases fit TRBD1. The CDR3 is 15 amino acids. Germline assignment: CDR1 SGHVS and CDR2 FQNEAQ. The trim removed 3 bases at V and 6 bases at J, leaving 9 bases unmatched. In DNA, the CDR3 is TGTGCCAGCAGCTTGACAGGGATTCTCGTTGATACGCAGTATTTT. This sequence encodes CASSLTGILVDTQYF.

The chain has TRBV24-1 and TRBJ2-1, with D perhaps matching TRBD2 (5 bases). The CDR3 is made up of 13 amino acids. The ends were cut back, 3 bases at V and 5 bases at J, with 7 bases in the middle. The germline gives CDR1 KGHDR, CDR2 SFDVKD. The CDR3 DNA reads as TGTGCCACCAGTGATGGGGAGCACAATGAGCAGTTCTTC. Its translation is CATSDGEHNEQFF.

The gene calls are TRBV28 and TRBJ1-2; TRBD1 agrees at 7 bases. V lost 5 bases, J lost 8 bases, and 11 bases stayed unmatched. Germline CDR1 MDHEN, CDR2 SYDVKM. This CDR3 is built from 14 residues. CDR3 residues: CASSPIPTGRGYTF. The CDR3 DNA reads TGTGCCAGCAGTCCAATACCGACAGGGCGGGGCTACACCTTC.

The chain has TRBV5-4 and TRBJ1-1; TRBD1 matches 7 bases. This CDR3 has 14 amino acids. Germline V gene lookup returns CDR1 SGHNT and CDR2 YYREEE (reference sequence). The J segment lost 9 bases and the V segment lost 4 bases, leaving 12 bases of the junction unmatched. CDR3 DNA sequence: TGTGCCAGCAGCAATGGCGCCGGGACAGTTAAAGCTTTCTTT. Encoded protein: CASSNGAGTVKAFF.

V and J are TRBV4-1 and TRBJ2-7, with a tentative D call TRBD1 (6 bases). The germline gives CDR1 MGHRA, CDR2 YSYEKL. V lost 1 base and J 2 bases, leaving 9 bases between the germline ends. The CDR3 contains 14 residues. CDR3 protein: CASSQGTVPYEQYF. The CDR3 DNA reads as TGCGCCAGCAGCCAAGGGACAGTCCCCTACGAGCAGTACTTC.

This clone has just a few counts. This chain links TRBV4-2 with TRBJ2-7; TRBD1 matches 10 bases. Unmatched junction bases numbered 4, after V lost 2 bases and J lost 6 bases. CDR1 and CDR2 from the germline V gene are LGHNA and YNFKEQ. The CDR3 runs 14 residues. CDR3 region: CASSQPGQGPEQYF. The CDR3 region has the DNA TGTGCCAGCAGCCAACCGGGACAGGGGCCCGAGCAGTACTTC.

V is TRBV12-3 or TRBV12-4 and J is TRBJ1-5; D ambiguous. The CDR3 is 12 residues long. Trimming shortened V by 2 bases and J by 9 bases, and 8 bases separated the two germline ends. The CDR3 loop is CASSLWAGPQHF. In DNA, the CDR3 is TGTGCCAGCAGTTTATGGGCCGGGCCCCAGCATTTT.

The CDR3 sequence is CASRPWGVYEQYF. The CDR3 bases are TGTGCCAGCAGACCCTGGGGAGTTTACGAGCAGTACTTC. The J gene is TRBJ2-7, the V gene TRBV5-6, with D maybe TRBD2 (5 bases). CDR3 length: 13 amino acids. V lost 5 bases and J lost 4, with 13 bases in between. In germline, CDR1 is SGHDT, CDR2 YYEEEE.

This chain joins TRBV23-1 and TRBJ1-2, with D tentatively TRBD1 (5 bases). TRBV23-1 is an ORF, and what it does is uncertain. This CDR3 is built from 16 residues. Trimming removed 3 bases from V and 4 bases from J, with 18 bases in between. Here the CDR3 DNA reads TGCGCCAGCAGTCATTCGACAGCGGGTCTGATCTATGGCTACACCTTC. The encoded protein is CASSHSTAGLIYGYTF.

The rearrangement links TRBV11-3 to TRBJ1-2; the match to TRBD1 covers 7 bases. The CDR3 totals 13 residues. The germline V gene encodes CDR1 SGHNT and CDR2 YENEEA. V lost 3 bases and J lost 8; bases outside the gene matches: 6. The CDR3 nucleotides are TGTGCCAGCAGCTTCGAGGGGGCGCGGGGCTACACCTTC. The encoded protein is CASSFEGARGYTF. The whole variable domain, remainder taken from reference TRBV11-3 and TRBJ1-2, is EAGVVQSPRYKIIEKKQPVAFWCNPISGHNTLYWYLQNLGQGPELLIRYENEEAVDDSQLPKDRFSAERLKGVDSTLKIQPAELGDSAVYLCASSFEGARGYTFGSGTRLTVV.

V is TRBV30 and J is TRBJ2-2, with 9 bases aligning to TRBD2. The CDR3 is 16 amino acids. V was pared by 4 bases and J by 5 bases, with 11 bases of the junction left unmatched. CDR1 GTSNPN and CDR2 SVGIG come from the germline V gene (reference sequence). CDR3 nucleotide sequence: TGTGCCTGGACCGCCTTAGCGGGAGTGGGTACCGGGGAGCTGTTTTTT. Protein product: CAWTALAGVGTGELFF.

V usage is TRBV12-3 or TRBV12-4 and J usage is TRBJ1-5, with a tentative D call TRBD1 (5 bases). The CDR3 runs 11 residues. The ends were cut back, 6 bases at V and 9 bases at J, with 9 bases in the middle. CDR3 sequence (DNA): TGTGCCAGCAGCCAGGGCTCGCCCCAGCATTTT. Translated: CASSQGSPQHF.

This sequence joins TRBV11-2 and TRBJ1-3; 7 bases agree with TRBD1. V shed 3 bases, J shed 0 bases, and the junction held 8 bases outside the gene matches. Germline-derived CDR1 and CDR2 are SGHAT and FQNNGV. This CDR3 spans 17 amino acids. The CDR3 DNA reads as TGTGCCAGCAGCTTCCGACAGGGTCCCGTCTCTGGAAACACCATATATTTT. The encoded protein is CASSFRQGPVSGNTIYF.

The rearrangement links TRBV20-1 to TRBJ1-2; D is unclear. Trimming took 3 bases from V and 5 from J, leaving 13 bases between them. Germline V lookup: CDR1 DFQATT, CDR2 SNEGSKA (reference sequence). The CDR3 is made up of 13 amino acids. The CDR3: CSASNLRLYGYTF. The CDR3 nucleotides are TGCAGTGCTAGTAACTTAAGACTTTATGGCTACACCTTC.

This clone appeared once. The V and J genes are TRBV7-3 and TRBJ1-1, with TRBD1 matching over 9 bases. In germline, CDR1 is SGHTA, CDR2 FQGTGA. This CDR3 is built from 15 residues. V was pared by 5 bases and J by 1 base, with 5 bases of the junction left unmatched. The CDR3 protein is CASSKGQGWNTEAFF. The CDR3 bases are TGTGCCAGCAGCAAAGGACAGGGGTGGAACACTGAAGCTTTCTTT.

The chain recombines TRBV5-1 with TRBJ2-1, with TRBD1 as a possible D gene (6 bases). The V end was cut by 4 bases, the J end by 9 bases, with 14 bases between. CDR1 is SGHRS and CDR2 is YFSETQ in the germline V gene. This CDR3 contains 13 residues. The CDR3 DNA sequence: TGCGCCAGCAGCCGTGACAGGTCCAGTGAGCAGTTCTTC. Translating gives CASSRDRSSEQFF.

CDR3 DNA sequence: TGTGCCAGCAGCAGGGGGACCTATGGCTACACCTTC. As protein: CASSRGTYGYTF. V and J are TRBV3-1 (or the pseudogene TRBV3-2) and TRBJ1-2; D might be TRBD1 (6 bases). Trimming removed 5 bases at V and 4 bases at J, with 8 bases between. Germline V gives CDR1 LGHDT, CDR2 YNNKEL (reference sequence). The CDR3 sequence is 12 residues long.

The CDR3 sequence is CAISDRDREAFF. In nucleotides, the CDR3 is TGTGCCATCAGTGATCGGGACAGAGAAGCTTTCTTT. The chain links TRBV10-3 to TRBJ1-1, with 7 positions matching TRBD1. The CDR3 is 12 amino acids. CDR1 is ENHRY, CDR2 SYGVKD, per germline. Trimming took 3 bases from V and 8 from J; bases not matched to a gene: 3.

This clone occurred once. The CDR3 loop is CSVVHVTGAGEQFF. The CDR3 coding sequence is TGCAGCGTTGTTCATGTGACAGGGGCGGGTGAGCAGTTCTTC. This chain connects TRBV29-1 to TRBJ2-1, with 8 bases that match TRBD1. The germline V gene has CDR1 SQVTM and CDR2 ANQGSEA. CDR3 length equals 14 residues. V gave up 4 bases and J gave up 9 bases; unmatched junction bases: 11.

This chain links TRBV27 with TRBJ2-7; 7 bases match TRBD1. V was pared by 2 bases and J by 6 bases, with 4 bases of the junction left unmatched. CDR3 length: 13 amino acids. The germline CDR1 and CDR2 sequences are MNHEY and SMNVEV (reference sequence). This chain's CDR3 is CASSLERGREQYF. CDR3 sequence (DNA): TGTGCCAGCAGTTTAGAGAGGGGGCGCGAGCAGTACTTC.

The chain has TRBV19 and TRBJ2-1; 8 bases are shared with TRBD2. Germline V CDR1 and CDR2: LNHDA, SQIVND (reference sequence). The trim removed 7 bases at V and 5 bases at J, leaving 13 bases unmatched. This CDR3 contains 16 residues. The CDR3 sequence: CASTGTSGSSNNEQFF. The CDR3 nucleotides are TGTGCCAGTACCGGGACTAGTGGGAGCTCGAACAATGAGCAGTTCTTC. Drawing the rest from reference TRBV19 and TRBJ2-1, the complete variable domain is DGGITQSPKYLFRKEGQNVTLSCEQNLNHDAMYWYRQDPGQGLRLIYYSQIVNDFQKGDIAEGYSVSREKKESFPLTVTSAQKNPTAFYLCASTGTSGSSNNEQFFGPGTRLTVL.

The V call is TRBV18, the J call TRBJ2-3; D is possibly TRBD1 (5 bases). The V gene lost 2 bases and the J gene lost 1 base, with 7 bases spanning the gap. Germline CDR1 reads KGHSH; CDR2 reads LQKENI. CDR3 length equals 14 residues. CDR3 nucleotides: TGTGCCAGCTCACCAGACAGTGGCACAGATACGCAGTATTTT. This gives the protein CASSPDSGTDTQYF. Full variable domain (missing parts from reference TRBV18 and TRBJ2-3): NAGVMQNPRHLVRRRGQEARLRCSPMKGHSHVYWYRQLPEEGLKFMVYLQKENIIDESGMPKERFSAEFPKEGPSILRIQQVVRGDSAAYFCASSPDSGTDTQYFGPGTRLTVL.

The chain combines TRBV5-6 with TRBJ1-5; 9 bases match TRBD1. Per the germline V gene, CDR1 is SGHDT and CDR2 is YYEEEE. V trimming: 3 bases; J trimming: 6 bases; junction bases outside the gene matches: 7. CDR3 length equals 15 residues. The CDR3 bases are TGTGCCAGCAGCTCCGGGACAGGGATGAGTCAGCCCCAGCATTTT. This translates into CASSSGTGMSQPQHF.

This rearrangement joins TRBV7-2 to TRBJ2-5; the match to TRBD2 covers 16 bases. The CDR3 sequence is 17 residues long. Trimming took 1 base from V and 5 from J; bases not matched to a gene: 4. Looked up from germline, CDR1 is SGHTA and CDR2 is FQGNSA. CDR3 protein: CASSLVGLAGGRETQYF. For the CDR3, the DNA is TGTGCCAGCAGCTTAGTGGGACTAGCGGGAGGGCGGGAGACCCAGTACTTC.